This is a list of T cell receptor beta chains from one sample in a study of blood T cell repertoires in COVID-19. Sequenced by immunoSEQ multiplex PCR; TCRdb stores in-frame clones only, minus some. The data hold fewer than 100,000 clones, with 90% to 95% observed a single time. The specimen sequenced was peripheral blood. The receptors originated from a woman aged 45-65 years in a cohort sampled during active COVID-19. Each CDR3 is given with its conserved first and last residue. A D gene is named only where the DNA matches it firmly. Clone size, where shown, is once, few, many, or a class for clones that have expanded.

cdr3_aa	cdr3_nt	j_call	v_call	clone_size	d_call
CASSLGATLNQPQHF	TGTGCCAGCAGCTTGGGGGCAACCCTCAATCAGCCCCAGCATTTT	TRBJ1-5	TRBV5-5	.	.
CASSLRTLVSTANTEAFF	TGTGCCAGCAGCTTACGGACATTAGTTTCCACCGCGAACACTGAAGCTTTCTTT	TRBJ1-1	TRBV11-2	once	.
CASSSDRGVDGYTF	TGTGCCAGCAGCTCAGACAGGGGGGTTGATGGCTACACCTTC	TRBJ1-2	TRBV7-9	.	TRBD1
CASSVGRPHF	TGTGCCAGCAGTGTCGGGAGGCCCCACTTT	TRBJ1-6	TRBV6-2/TRBV6-3	.	.
CASSPTILNTEAFF	TGTGCCAGCTCACCCACGATCCTAAACACTGAAGCTTTCTTT	TRBJ1-1	TRBV18	.	.
CASPASGGEKSYNEQFF	TGTGCCAGCCCGGCTAGCGGGGGGGAAAAAAGCTACAATGAGCAGTTCTTC	TRBJ2-1	TRBV6-4	.	TRBD2
CASSPSLNTEAFF	TGTGCCAGCTCACCATCATTGAACACTGAAGCTTTCTTT	TRBJ1-1	TRBV18	few	.
CASSLRGGRTDTQYF	TGCGCCAGCAGCTTACGGGGGGGGCGCACAGATACGCAGTATTTT	TRBJ2-3	TRBV5-1	.	TRBD2
CASSLPRGSSYEQYF	TGTGCCAGCAGCTTACCCAGGGGGTCTTCCTACGAGCAGTACTTC	TRBJ2-7	TRBV7-8	.	TRBD1
CASSSRDSTEAFF	TGTGCCAGCAGCAGCCGGGACAGCACTGAAGCTTTCTTT	TRBJ1-1	TRBV12-3/TRBV12-4	.	TRBD1
CSAPGGNTIYF	TGCAGTGCCCCCGGGGGAAACACCATATATTTT	TRBJ1-3	TRBV20-1	.	.
CASSLAGQLNSPLHF	TGTGCCAGCAGCTTGGCGGGACAGCTAAATTCACCCCTCCACTTT	TRBJ1-6	TRBV5-5	.	TRBD1
CASGFYSGRPYNEQFF	TGTGCTAGTGGTTTTTATAGCGGGAGGCCCTACAATGAGCAGTTCTTC	TRBJ2-1	TRBV12-5	.	TRBD2
CASSLASGTVEQYF	TGTGCCAGCAGCTTGGCTAGCGGGACTGTCGAGCAGTACTTC	TRBJ2-7	TRBV7-9	.	TRBD2
CASRPRGLDTQYF	TGTGCCAGTAGGCCCAGGGGTTTAGATACGCAGTATTTT	TRBJ2-3	TRBV19	.	.
CASSLDRGQETQYF	TGTGCCAGCAGCCTGGACAGGGGGCAGGAGACCCAGTACTTC	TRBJ2-5	TRBV2	.	TRBD1
CASRGTGTTYNEQFF	TGTGCCAGCAGGGGGACCGGGACTACTTACAATGAGCAGTTCTTC	TRBJ2-1	TRBV6-5	.	TRBD2
CATSRGQKNTGELFF	TGTGCCACCAGCAGAGGCCAGAAGAACACCGGGGAGCTGTTTTTT	TRBJ2-2	TRBV15	.	.
CASSPTVYGYTF	TGTGCCAGCAGCCCGACAGTCTATGGCTACACCTTC	TRBJ1-2	TRBV7-9	.	.
CASSPFNSLNTEAFF	TGTGCCAGCTCACCTTTTAACAGCCTGAACACTGAAGCTTTCTTT	TRBJ1-1	TRBV18	.	.
CASSLRARADNSPLHF	TGTGCCAGCTCACTCCGTGCGCGAGCGGATAATTCACCCCTCCACTTT	TRBJ1-6	TRBV18	.	.
CASSLGGGTARLQFF	TGTGCCAGCAGCCTGGGGGGGGGCACGGCGAGGTTGCAGTTCTTC	TRBJ2-1	TRBV11-2	.	.
CASSLEGSPAYEQYF	TGTGCCAGCAGTTTGGAGGGGTCCCCCGCCTACGAGCAGTACTTC	TRBJ2-7	TRBV7-8	.	.
CASGSAGQNTGELFF	TGTGCCAGCGGGTCAGCGGGTCAGAACACCGGGGAGCTGTTTTTT	TRBJ2-2	TRBV28	.	.
CSASRSNQPQHF	TGCAGTGCTAGTCGGAGCAATCAGCCCCAGCATTTT	TRBJ1-5	TRBV20-1	.	.
CASSLLSGGGEQYF	TGTGCCAGCAGCTTACTTAGCGGGGGCGGCGAGCAGTACTTC	TRBJ2-7	TRBV7-9	.	TRBD2
CASGLATSGSSGELFF	TGTGCTAGTGGTTTGGCAACTAGCGGGAGTTCTGGGGAGCTGTTTTTT	TRBJ2-2	TRBV12-5	.	TRBD2
CASSSGRDIYNSNQPQHF	TGTGCCAGCAGCTCCGGCAGGGATATTTATAATAGCAATCAGCCCCAGCATTTT	TRBJ1-5	TRBV5-5	.	.
CATSRDGGRLAELTYEQYF	TGTGCCACCAGCAGAGATGGGGGTCGTCTAGCGGAATTAACCTACGAGCAGTACTTC	TRBJ2-7	TRBV15	.	TRBD2
CASSQGQENQPQHF	TGTGCCAGCAGCCAGGGACAGGAGAATCAGCCCCAGCATTTT	TRBJ1-5	TRBV7-9	.	TRBD1
CASTVTNEQFF	TGTGCCAGCACGGTTACGAATGAGCAGTTCTTC	TRBJ2-1	TRBV2	once	.
CASSPRQNPNTEAFF	TGTGCCAGCTCACCTCGACAGAATCCGAACACTGAAGCTTTCTTT	TRBJ1-1	TRBV18	.	.
CASSATGLAGGDEQFF	TGTGCCAGCAGCGCCACCGGACTAGCGGGAGGGGATGAGCAGTTCTTC	TRBJ2-1	TRBV9	.	TRBD2
CASSPPQNTEAFF	TGTGCCAGCTCACCACCTCAGAACACTGAAGCTTTCTTT	TRBJ1-1	TRBV18	once	.
CATSDRRQPNQPQHF	TGTGCCACCAGTGATCGCAGACAGCCTAATCAGCCCCAGCATTTT	TRBJ1-5	TRBV24-1	.	.
CASSLVPSQETQYF	TGCGCCAGCAGCTTGGTGCCCAGTCAAGAGACCCAGTACTTC	TRBJ2-5	TRBV5-1	.	.